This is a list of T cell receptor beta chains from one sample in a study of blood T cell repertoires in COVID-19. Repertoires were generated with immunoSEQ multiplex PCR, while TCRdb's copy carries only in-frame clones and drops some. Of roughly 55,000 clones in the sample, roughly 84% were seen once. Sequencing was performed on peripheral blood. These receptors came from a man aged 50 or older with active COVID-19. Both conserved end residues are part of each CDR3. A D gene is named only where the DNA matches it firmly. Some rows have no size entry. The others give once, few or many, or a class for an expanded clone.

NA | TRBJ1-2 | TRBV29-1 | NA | TGCAGCGTAACAGGAACATATGGCTACACCTTC | CSVTGTYGYTF
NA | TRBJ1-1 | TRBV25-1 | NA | TGTGCCAGCCTTGGGGGCATGAACACTGAAGCTTTCTTT | CASLGGMNTEAFF
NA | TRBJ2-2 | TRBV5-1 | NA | TGCGCCAGCAGCTTGCACAGGGAGTACACCGGGGAGCTGTTTTTT | CASSLHREYTGELFF
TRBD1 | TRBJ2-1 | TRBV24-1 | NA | TGTGCCACCTCAGGGGCGACAGGGGAGAGTGAGCAGTTCTTC | CATSGATGESEQFF
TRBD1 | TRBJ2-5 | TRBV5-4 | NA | TGTGCCAGCAGCGGAAACGGGACAGCAAAAGAGACCCAGTACTTC | CASSGNGTAKETQYF
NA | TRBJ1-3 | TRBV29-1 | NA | TGCAGCGTTGTGGGGGGAAGCTCTGGAAACACCATATATTTT | CSVVGGSSGNTIYF
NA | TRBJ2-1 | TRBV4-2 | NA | TGTGCCAGCAGCCAACTAACCGGGACTCGAGTTGGGGATGAGCAGTTCTTC | CASSQLTGTRVGDEQFF
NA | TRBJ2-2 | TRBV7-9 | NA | TGTGCCAGCAGCACGCACTTAATGGGCGGACAGAACACCGGGGAGCTGTTTTTT | CASSTHLMGGQNTGELFF
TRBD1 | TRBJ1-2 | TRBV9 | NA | TGTGCCAGCAGCCCGACAGGGCTGGGTGGCTACACCTTC | CASSPTGLGGYTF
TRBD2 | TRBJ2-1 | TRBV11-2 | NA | TGTGCCAGCAGCTCTAGGACTAGCGGATTCTACAATGAGCAGTTCTTC | CASSSRTSGFYNEQFF
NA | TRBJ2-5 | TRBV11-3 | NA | TGTGCCAGCAGCTTAGGAACGGGAGTATCGGAGACCCAGTACTTC | CASSLGTGVSETQYF
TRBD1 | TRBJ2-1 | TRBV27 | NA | TGTGCCAGCAGCCTATACGACAGGGCTGAGCAGTTCTTC | CASSLYDRAEQFF
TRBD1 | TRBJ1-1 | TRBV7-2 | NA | TGTGCCAGCAGCTCGCACGTACAGGGGACTGAAGCTTTCTTT | CASSSHVQGTEAFF
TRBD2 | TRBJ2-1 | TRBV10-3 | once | TGTGCCATCAGGAATAGCGGGGGGTCCTACAATGAGCAGTTCTTC | CAIRNSGGSYNEQFF
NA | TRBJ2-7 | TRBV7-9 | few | TGTGCCAGCAGCAGAAGCGACGAGCAGTACTTC | CASSRSDEQYF
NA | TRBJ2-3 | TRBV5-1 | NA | TGCGCCAGCAACTGGGGGCTAGCCGCAGATACGCAGTATTTT | CASNWGLAADTQYF
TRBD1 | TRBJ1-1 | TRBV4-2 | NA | TGTGCCAGCAGCTGGACAGGGGGCAACACTGAAGCTTTCTTT | CASSWTGGNTEAFF
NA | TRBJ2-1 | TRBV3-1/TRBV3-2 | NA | TGTGCCAGCAGCCAAGATCGGTACGGGGTTCTGTACAATGAGCAGTTCTTC | CASSQDRYGVLYNEQFF
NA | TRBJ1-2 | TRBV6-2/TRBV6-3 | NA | TGTGCCAGCAGTTACTTGGATTGGGTTCAGGGGAGAGTTGATGGCTACACCTTC | CASSYLDWVQGRVDGYTF
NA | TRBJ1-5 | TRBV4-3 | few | TGCGCCAGCAGCCAAGATGGTTACGGTGATACCAATCAGCCCCAGCATTTT | CASSQDGYGDTNQPQHF